The clone carrying this T cell receptor (beta chain) was detected a few times. Its antigen remains unidentified. MiXCR, applied by TCRdb to the 5' RACE reads, yields one record per CDR3 protein. The sample comprises 250,000 to 350,000 distinct CDR3 sequences, about 20% of which are singletons, and 3.5% rests with the top ten. The sample belongs to a study of CD8 T cells in ankylosing spondylitis. This CDR3 has 14 amino acids. Per germline, CDR1 DFQATT and CDR2 SNEGSKA (reference sequence). With V trimmed by 7 bases and J by 9 bases, 15 bases remained unmatched. Regarding the study as a whole: What appeared characteristic of ankylosing spondylitis blood was a TCR beta motif of fewer than ten highly homologous variants. Enrichment of disease-linked clones was reportedly significant in matched ankylosing spondylitis synovial fluid. Disease-linked clones were found to be CD8+ and relatively rare in peripheral blood.

This sequence joins TRBV20-1 and TRBJ2-1; TRBD1 aligns across 7 bases. The sequencing sample was made of blood, either unsorted or a sorted T cell fraction (not recorded which). The clonotype was recovered from a female donor with ankylosing spondylitis or in good health (not recorded which). The CDR3 DNA reads as TGCAGTGTTAGGGGACAGTCCCACATAGTTGAGCAGTTCTTC. It is translated as CSVRGQSHIVEQFF.